These 2 T cell receptor beta chains came from one sample sequenced in a study of T cell responses to AZD1222 COVID-19 vaccine. Sequencing used immunoSEQ multiplex PCR; TCRdb keeps in-frame clones, though not all of them. The top ten hold roughly 5% of the sample, which has under 150,000 clones, 93% seen once. The sequencing here drew on peripheral blood, taken on day 0 of AZD1222 vaccination. The receptor set was obtained from an adult in good health.

This rearrangement joins TRBV5-6 to TRBJ2-7; 7 bases match TRBD1. Looked up from germline, CDR1 is SGHDT and CDR2 is YYEEEE. This CDR3 region has 13 residues. The V segment lost 3 bases and the J segment 4 bases; nucleotides outside the gene matches: 4. The CDR3 sequence is CASSYGRGYEQYF. The CDR3 bases are TGTGCCAGCAGCTACGGCAGGGGGTACGAGCAGTACTTC.

The J gene is TRBJ1-1, the V gene TRBV6-5; D is ambiguous. Trimming pared 3 bases from V and 3 bases from J, leaving 8 bases between. The CDR3 is made up of 13 amino acids. The germline V gene encodes CDR1 MNHEY and CDR2 SVGAGI. CDR3 in amino acids: CASSYRGDTEAFF. For the CDR3, the DNA is TGTGCCAGCAGTTATCGGGGTGACACTGAAGCTTTCTTT.